This passage covers 21 T cell receptor beta chains from one sample sequenced in a study of blood T cell repertoires in COVID-19. Some clones are missing from TCRdb's copy, which holds only in-frame ones; the method was immunoSEQ multiplex PCR. This repertoire shows 230,000 or so clones, 89% found once; its top ten account for 4% to 5%. The source material was peripheral blood. The receptors originated from a woman aged 40 to 50 who had recovered from COVID-19.

The chain links TRBV5-1 to TRBJ2-2; tentatively, D is TRBD1 (6 bases). CDR1 and CDR2 from the germline V gene are SGHRS and YFSETQ. The V gene lost 0 bases and the J gene lost 2 bases, with 14 bases spanning the gap. The CDR3 length is 17 residues. CDR3 loop: CASSLVPPGQNTGELFF. As DNA, the CDR3 is TGCGCCAGCAGCTTGGTGCCGCCGGGACAAAACACCGGGGAGCTGTTTTTT.

V usage is TRBV4-1 and J usage is TRBJ1-5, with a tentative D call TRBD1 (5 bases). The CDR3 consists of 16 residues. Germline V gene data show CDR1 as MGHRA and CDR2 as YSYEKL. V gave up 4 bases and J gave up 7 bases, with 20 bases separating them. DNA for the CDR3: TGCGCCAGCAGCCCAATACGCCAGGGTGGGGTGCAGCCCCAGCATTTT. Protein sequence: CASSPIRQGGVQPQHF.

The chain is built from TRBV5-1 and TRBJ2-3; D perhaps matches TRBD2 (5 bases). This CDR3 contains 18 residues. CDR1 and CDR2 from the germline V gene are SGHRS and YFSETQ. The V end was cut by 4 bases, the J end by 1 base, with 22 bases between. The CDR3 here is CASSMVTGSRAGTDTQYF. The CDR3 coding sequence is TGCGCCAGCAGCATGGTGACGGGGTCCCGGGCAGGCACAGATACGCAGTATTTT.

The V call is TRBV12-3 or TRBV12-4, the J call TRBJ1-5, with unresolved D. This CDR3 has 13 amino acids. Trimming removed 2 bases from V and 5 bases from J, with 7 bases in between. CDR3 region: CASSLNEDQPQHF. CDR3 DNA sequence: TGTGCCAGCAGTTTAAACGAGGATCAGCCCCAGCATTTT.

The chain joins TRBV11-3 to TRBJ1-2; no clear D gene. The V gene's germline CDR1 is SGHNT and CDR2 YENEEA. This CDR3 is built from 12 residues. Trimming stripped 6 bases from V and 0 bases from J, with 5 bases between. This chain's CDR3 is CASSESNYGYTF. The CDR3 bases are TGTGCCAGCAGTGAGTCTAACTATGGCTACACCTTC.

This chain connects TRBV5-6 to TRBJ2-1; TRBD1 is a possible D gene (5 bases). Germline loops: CDR1 SGHDT, CDR2 YYEEEE. Trimming removed 4 bases at V and 4 bases at J, with 9 bases between. This CDR3 spans 13 amino acids. CDR3 region: CASSRTLYNEQFF. The CDR3 DNA is TGTGCCAGCAGCCGGACACTTTACAATGAGCAGTTCTTC.

The chain carries TRBV19 and TRBJ1-1, with D possibly TRBD1 on 6 matching bases. With 3 bases removed from V and 7 bases from J, the gap between germline ends came to 18 bases. CDR1 LNHDA and CDR2 SQIVND come from the germline V gene (reference sequence). The CDR3 is made up of 15 amino acids. DNA of the CDR3: TGTGCCAGTAGTATCCCCCGGGACACCCCCAATGAAGCTTTCTTT. It yields the protein CASSIPRDTPNEAFF.

V gene TRBV12-3 or TRBV12-4 combines with J gene TRBJ1-1; weak D call: TRBD1 (5 bases). This CDR3 has 12 amino acids. Trimming pared 3 bases from V and 4 bases from J, leaving 6 bases between. CDR3 amino acids: CASSFRVTEAFF. The CDR3 nucleotides are TGTGCCAGCAGTTTCAGGGTCACTGAAGCTTTCTTT.

This clone has just one count. The V call is TRBV5-1, the J call TRBJ2-6, with TRBD2 matching 13 bases. Germline V lookup: CDR1 SGHRS, CDR2 YFSETQ. CDR3 length: 19 amino acids. Losses at the gene ends were 2 bases for V and 0 bases for J; bases not matched to a gene: 5. The CDR3 is CASSLGLAGVLSGANVLTF. CDR3 nucleotides: TGCGCCAGCAGCTTAGGACTAGCGGGGGTCCTCTCTGGGGCCAACGTCCTGACTTTC.

This chain joins TRBV6-5 and TRBJ2-7, with 10 bases matching TRBD1. CDR3 length: 14 residues. Per germline, CDR1 MNHEY and CDR2 SVGAGI. The junction had 6 bases not matched to a gene; V was cut back by 4 bases and J by 6 bases. CDR3 DNA: TGTGCCAGCAGTTGGGGACAGGGGAAAGGCGAGCAGTACGTC. Translated: CASSWGQGKGEQYV.

In DNA form, the CDR3 reads TGCGCCAGCAGCTTGGCCTCTCGGGGACTCTTCCTAGATACGCAGTATTTT. Translating it yields CASSLASRGLFLDTQYF. The chain is built from TRBV5-1 and TRBJ2-3; D may be TRBD2 (6 bases). Trimming pared 0 bases from V and 5 bases from J, leaving 19 bases between. CDR1 is SGHRS and CDR2 is YFSETQ in the germline V gene. CDR3 length: 17 amino acids. The whole variable domain, remainder taken from reference TRBV5-1 and TRBJ2-3, is KAGVTQTPRYLIKTRGQQVTLSCSPISGHRSVSWYQQTPGQGLQFLFEYFSETQRNKGNFPGRFSGRQFSNSRSEMNVSTLELGDSALYLCASSLASRGLFLDTQYFGPGTRLTVL.

The chain couples TRBV19 to TRBJ2-5, with 7 bases that match TRBD1. Trimming took 5 bases from V and 1 from J; bases not matched to a gene: 4. Germline lookup yields CDR1 LNHDA and CDR2 SQIVND (reference sequence). There are 14 residues in the CDR3. In DNA form, the CDR3 reads TGTGCCAGTAGTGGGGGACAGATCCAAGAGACCCAGTACTTC. This gives the protein CASSGGQIQETQYF.

The count of this clone is one. The chain carries TRBV19 and TRBJ1-2; tentatively, D is TRBD1 (6 bases). This CDR3 spans 15 amino acids. Germline-derived CDR1 and CDR2 are LNHDA and SQIVND (reference sequence). Between the trimmed V and J ends, which lost 6 bases and 4 bases, there was a span of 18 bases. CDR3 loop: CASSNWDNSLYGYTF. In DNA, the CDR3 is TGTGCCAGTAGCAACTGGGACAACTCCCTCTATGGCTACACCTTC.

This chain links TRBV9 with TRBJ1-2, with D unresolved. V lost 0 bases and J lost 4, with 10 bases in between. CDR3 length equals 14 residues. CDR1 is SGDLS and CDR2 is YYNGEE in the germline V gene. In DNA form, the CDR3 reads TGTGCCAGCAGCGTAGGTTCAAACAGCTATGGCTACACCTTC. The encoded protein is CASSVGSNSYGYTF.

This chain uses TRBV9 with TRBJ2-3; perhaps TRBD2 as D (6 bases). Germline CDR1 SGDLS, CDR2 YYNGEE. The CDR3 runs to 15 residues. The V and J ends lost 3 bases and 3 bases respectively, with 14 bases between them. The CDR3 loop is CASSEYGSVTDTQYF. CDR3 DNA: TGTGCCAGCAGCGAATACGGGAGTGTAACAGATACGCAGTATTTT.

V usage is TRBV3-1 (or the pseudogene TRBV3-2) and J usage is TRBJ2-5; possible D gene TRBD1, 6 bases. Trimming removed 3 bases from V and 5 bases from J, with 16 bases in between. CDR3 length: 15 residues. CDR1 and CDR2 (germline): LGHDT, YNNKEL (reference sequence). CDR3 region: CASSQTTGLIETQYF. DNA of the CDR3: TGTGCCAGCAGCCAGACAACAGGGCTGATCGAGACCCAGTACTTC.

The chain combines TRBV9 with TRBJ2-2, with 8 bases lining up with TRBD1. This CDR3 contains 15 residues. The germline gives CDR1 SGDLS, CDR2 YYNGEE. Germline trimming cut 7 bases from V and 7 bases from J; bases unmatched to any gene: 12. CDR3 in amino acids: CASRLEDTGGGELFF. In nucleotides, the CDR3 is TGTGCCAGCCGCCTAGAAGATACAGGGGGCGGGGAGCTGTTTTTT.

This clone was counted once. The V and J genes are TRBV6-5 and TRBJ1-4; TRBD1 is a possible D gene (6 bases). The CDR3 covers 13 residues. The V gene lost 6 bases and the J gene lost 2 bases, with 7 bases spanning the gap. CDR1 and CDR2 (germline): MNHEY, SVGAGI. CDR3 protein: CASRQGTNEKLFF. In nucleotides, the CDR3 is TGTGCCAGCAGACAGGGCACTAATGAAAAACTGTTTTTT.

Only one count was recorded for this clone. The V and J genes are TRBV29-1 and TRBJ2-1; 8 bases align to TRBD2. The V gene's germline CDR1 is SQVTM and CDR2 ANQGSEA. V shed 7 bases, J shed 6 bases, and the junction held 5 bases outside the gene matches. The CDR3 is 12 amino acids. This CDR3 is CSGRLALNEQFF. The CDR3 coding sequence is TGCAGCGGGAGACTAGCGCTCAATGAGCAGTTCTTC.

The CDR3, as DNA: TGTGCCAGCAGCTTTGGCTCCTCTAGCACAGATACGCAGTATTTT. Protein: CASSFGSSSTDTQYF. The V and J genes are TRBV5-4 and TRBJ2-3; D not certain. The germline V gene encodes CDR1 SGHNT and CDR2 YYREEE (reference sequence). V was clipped by 2 bases and J by 0 bases, with 10 bases between them. The CDR3 loop spans 15 amino acids.

The chain has TRBV7-8 and TRBJ2-5; maybe TRBD2 (6 bases). This CDR3 contains 14 residues. Trimming cost V 5 bases and J 1 base, with 11 bases left between them. Germline values: CDR1 SGHVS, CDR2 FQNEAQ. The CDR3 protein is CASSTRDSQETQYF. The CDR3 bases are TGTGCCAGCAGCACCCGGGACTCCCAAGAGACCCAGTACTTC.